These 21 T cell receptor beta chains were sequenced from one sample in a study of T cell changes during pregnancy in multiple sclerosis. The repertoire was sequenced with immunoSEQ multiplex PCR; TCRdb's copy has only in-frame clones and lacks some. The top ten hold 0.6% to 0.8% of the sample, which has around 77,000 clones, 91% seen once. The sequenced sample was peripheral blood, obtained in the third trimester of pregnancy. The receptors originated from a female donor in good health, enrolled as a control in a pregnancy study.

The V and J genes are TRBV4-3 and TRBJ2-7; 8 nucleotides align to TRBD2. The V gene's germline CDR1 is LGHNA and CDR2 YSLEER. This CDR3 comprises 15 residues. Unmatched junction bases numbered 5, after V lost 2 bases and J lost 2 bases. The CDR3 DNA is TGCGCCAGCAGCCAATACCTAGCGGGCCCCTACGAGCAGTACTTC. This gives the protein CASSQYLAGPYEQYF.

Here the CDR3 reads CASSLAYGYTEAFF. DNA of the CDR3: TGTGCCAGCAGCTTAGCGTACGGGTACACTGAAGCTTTCTTT. V gene TRBV7-9 combines with J gene TRBJ1-1; no reliable D call. Germline V CDR1 and CDR2: SEHNR, FQNEAQ (reference sequence). The CDR3 is 14 residues long. V dropped 0 bases and J dropped 3 bases, with 8 bases sitting between them.

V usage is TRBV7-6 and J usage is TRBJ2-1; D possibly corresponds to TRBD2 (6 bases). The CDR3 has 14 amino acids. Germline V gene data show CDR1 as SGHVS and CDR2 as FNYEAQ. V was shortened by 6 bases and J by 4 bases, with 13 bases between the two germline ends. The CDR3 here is CASSSGRRYNEQFF. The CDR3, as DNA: TGTGCCAGCAGTTCAGGGAGGCGATACAATGAGCAGTTCTTC.

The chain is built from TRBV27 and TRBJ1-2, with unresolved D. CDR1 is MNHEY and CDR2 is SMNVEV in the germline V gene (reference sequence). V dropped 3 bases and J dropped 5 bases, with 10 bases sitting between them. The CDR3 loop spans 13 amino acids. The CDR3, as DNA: TGTGCCAGCAGTTTCTCGGCGGGATATGGCTACACCTTC. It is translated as CASSFSAGYGYTF.

This chain's CDR3 is CASSLGGPSTDTQYF. The CDR3 DNA reads as TGCGCCAGCAGCTTGGGGGGGCCCAGCACAGATACGCAGTATTTT. This chain joins TRBV5-1 and TRBJ2-3, with D perhaps matching TRBD1 (6 bases). Trimming removed 0 bases at V and 0 bases at J, with 8 bases between. Germline CDR1 is SGHRS and CDR2 is YFSETQ. CDR3 size: 15 residues.

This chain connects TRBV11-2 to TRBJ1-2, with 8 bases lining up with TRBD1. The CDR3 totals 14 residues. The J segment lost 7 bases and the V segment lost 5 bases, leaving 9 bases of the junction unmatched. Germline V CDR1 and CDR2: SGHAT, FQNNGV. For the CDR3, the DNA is TGTGCCAGCAGCCCACCGACAGGGGTAGCTGGCTACACCTTC. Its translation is CASSPPTGVAGYTF.

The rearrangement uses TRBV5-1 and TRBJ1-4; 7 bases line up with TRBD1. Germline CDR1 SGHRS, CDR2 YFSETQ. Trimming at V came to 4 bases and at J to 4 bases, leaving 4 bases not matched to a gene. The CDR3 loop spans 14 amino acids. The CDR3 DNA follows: TGCGCCAGCAGCCCGGACAGGATTAATGAAAAACTGTTTTTT. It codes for CASSPDRINEKLFF.

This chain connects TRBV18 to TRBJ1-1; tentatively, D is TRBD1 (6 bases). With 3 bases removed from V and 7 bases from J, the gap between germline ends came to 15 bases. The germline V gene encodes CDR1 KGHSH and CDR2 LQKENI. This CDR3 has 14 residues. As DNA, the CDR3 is TGTGCCAGCTCACCCCCAGAAGACAGGAATGAAGCTTTCTTT. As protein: CASSPPEDRNEAFF.

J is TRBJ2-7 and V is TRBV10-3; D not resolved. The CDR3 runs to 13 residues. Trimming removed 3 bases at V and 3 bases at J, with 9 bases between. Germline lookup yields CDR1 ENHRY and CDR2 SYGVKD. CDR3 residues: CAISDQENYEQYF. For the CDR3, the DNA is TGTGCCATCAGTGACCAGGAAAACTACGAGCAGTACTTC.

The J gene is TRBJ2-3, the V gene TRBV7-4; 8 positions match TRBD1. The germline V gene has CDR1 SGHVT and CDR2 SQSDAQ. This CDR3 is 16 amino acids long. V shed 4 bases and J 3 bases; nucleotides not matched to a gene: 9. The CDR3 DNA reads TGTGCCAGCAGCTCCTTGACAGGGGAGTGGACAGATACGCAGTATTTT. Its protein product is CASSSLTGEWTDTQYF.

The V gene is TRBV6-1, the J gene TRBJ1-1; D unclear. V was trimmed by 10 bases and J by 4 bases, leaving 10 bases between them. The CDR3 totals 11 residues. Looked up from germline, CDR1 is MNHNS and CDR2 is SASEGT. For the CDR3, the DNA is TGTGCCACATTACGGAGCACTGAAGCTTTCTTT. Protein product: CATLRSTEAFF.

The CDR3 bases are TGTGCCAGCAGTCTCGGGAAATCACCCCTCCACTTT. It translates to CASSLGKSPLHF. The V call is TRBV7-9, the J call TRBJ1-6; D unclear. The germline V gene encodes CDR1 SEHNR and CDR2 FQNEAQ (reference sequence). Trimming left V 6 bases short and J 10 bases short, with 10 bases between. The CDR3 runs 12 residues.

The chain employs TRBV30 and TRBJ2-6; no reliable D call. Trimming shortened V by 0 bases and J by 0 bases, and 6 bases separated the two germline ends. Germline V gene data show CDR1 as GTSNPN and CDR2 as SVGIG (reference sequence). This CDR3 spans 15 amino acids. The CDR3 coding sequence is TGTGCCTGGAGTGTAACCGGCTCTGGGGCCAACGTCCTGACTTTC. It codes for CAWSVTGSGANVLTF.

CDR3 bases: TGTGCCAGCAGTTTAAACAGCCGACCGAACACTGAAGCTTTCTTT. Amino acids: CASSLNSRPNTEAFF. This chain connects TRBV27 to TRBJ1-1, with D unresolved. Trimming left V 2 bases short and J 1 base short, with 11 bases between. The CDR3 totals 15 residues. The germline CDR1 and CDR2 sequences are MNHEY and SMNVEV (reference sequence).

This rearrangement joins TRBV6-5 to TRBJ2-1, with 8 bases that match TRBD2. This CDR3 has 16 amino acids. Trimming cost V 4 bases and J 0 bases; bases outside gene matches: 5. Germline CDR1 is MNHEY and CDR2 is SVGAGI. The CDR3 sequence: CASSSAGVGSYNEQFF. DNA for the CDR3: TGTGCCAGCAGTTCAGCGGGGGTCGGCTCCTACAATGAGCAGTTCTTC.

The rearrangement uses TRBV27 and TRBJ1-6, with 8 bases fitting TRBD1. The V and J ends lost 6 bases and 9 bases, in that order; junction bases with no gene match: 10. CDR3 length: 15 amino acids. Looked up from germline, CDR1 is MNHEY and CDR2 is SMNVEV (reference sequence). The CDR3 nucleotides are TGTGCCAGCAGCTACGCAGGGGGCGTCCGTTCACCCCTCCACTTT. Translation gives CASSYAGGVRSPLHF.

CDR3 DNA: TGTGCCAGCAGTTTACACGGACAGGGCGAAATATCCTATGGCTACACCTTC. Translation: CASSLHGQGEISYGYTF. The genes are TRBV28 and TRBJ1-2; TRBD1 agrees at 8 bases. The CDR3 has 17 amino acids. The germline V gene has CDR1 MDHEN and CDR2 SYDVKM. The trim removed 2 bases at V and 4 bases at J, leaving 12 bases unmatched.

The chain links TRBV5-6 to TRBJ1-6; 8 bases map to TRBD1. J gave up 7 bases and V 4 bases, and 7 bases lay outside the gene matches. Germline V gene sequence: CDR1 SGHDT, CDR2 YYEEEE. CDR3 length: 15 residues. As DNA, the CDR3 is TGTGCCAGCAGCCTCTTGGACAGGGTAAATTCACCCCTCCACTTT. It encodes CASSLLDRVNSPLHF.

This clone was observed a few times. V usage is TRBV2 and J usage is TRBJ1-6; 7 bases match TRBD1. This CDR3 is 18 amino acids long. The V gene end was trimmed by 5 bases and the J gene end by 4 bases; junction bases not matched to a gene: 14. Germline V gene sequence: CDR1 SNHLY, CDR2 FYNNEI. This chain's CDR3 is CASSRDLPGGPYNSPLHF. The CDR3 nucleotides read TGTGCCAGCAGTAGGGATCTCCCAGGGGGGCCGTATAATTCACCCCTCCACTTT. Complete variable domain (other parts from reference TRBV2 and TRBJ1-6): EPEVTQTPSHQVTQMGQEVILRCVPISNHLYFYWYRQILGQKVEFLVSFYNNEISEKSEIFDDQFSVERPDGSNFTLKIRSTKLEDSAMYFCASSRDLPGGPYNSPLHFGNGTRLTVT.

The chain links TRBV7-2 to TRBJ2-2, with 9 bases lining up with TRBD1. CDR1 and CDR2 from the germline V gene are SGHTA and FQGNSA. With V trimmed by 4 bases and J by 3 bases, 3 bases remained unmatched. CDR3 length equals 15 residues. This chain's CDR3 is CASSSTGGYTGELFF. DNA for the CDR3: TGTGCCAGCAGCTCAACAGGGGGCTACACCGGGGAGCTGTTTTTT.

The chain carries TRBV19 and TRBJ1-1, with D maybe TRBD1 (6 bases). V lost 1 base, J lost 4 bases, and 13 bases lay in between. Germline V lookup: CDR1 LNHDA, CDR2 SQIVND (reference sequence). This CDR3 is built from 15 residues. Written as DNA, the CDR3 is TGTGCCAGTAGTATAGCTGGGGGGGCTGCCACTGAAGCTTTCTTT. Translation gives CASSIAGGAATEAFF.